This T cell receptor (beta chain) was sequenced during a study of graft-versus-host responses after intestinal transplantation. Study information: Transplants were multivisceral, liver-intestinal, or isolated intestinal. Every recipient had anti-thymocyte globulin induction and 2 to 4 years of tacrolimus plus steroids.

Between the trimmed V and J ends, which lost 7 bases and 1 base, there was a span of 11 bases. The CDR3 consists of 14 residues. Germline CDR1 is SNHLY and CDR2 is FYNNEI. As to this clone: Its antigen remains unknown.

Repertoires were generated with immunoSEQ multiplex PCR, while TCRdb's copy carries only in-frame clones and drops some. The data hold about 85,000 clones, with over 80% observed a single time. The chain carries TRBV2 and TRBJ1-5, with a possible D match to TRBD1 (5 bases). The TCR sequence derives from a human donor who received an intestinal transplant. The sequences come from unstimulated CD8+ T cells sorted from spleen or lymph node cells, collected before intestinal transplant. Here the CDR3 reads CASTQGFSNQPQHF. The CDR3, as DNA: TGTGCCAGCACCCAGGGCTTCAGCAATCAGCCCCAGCATTTT.